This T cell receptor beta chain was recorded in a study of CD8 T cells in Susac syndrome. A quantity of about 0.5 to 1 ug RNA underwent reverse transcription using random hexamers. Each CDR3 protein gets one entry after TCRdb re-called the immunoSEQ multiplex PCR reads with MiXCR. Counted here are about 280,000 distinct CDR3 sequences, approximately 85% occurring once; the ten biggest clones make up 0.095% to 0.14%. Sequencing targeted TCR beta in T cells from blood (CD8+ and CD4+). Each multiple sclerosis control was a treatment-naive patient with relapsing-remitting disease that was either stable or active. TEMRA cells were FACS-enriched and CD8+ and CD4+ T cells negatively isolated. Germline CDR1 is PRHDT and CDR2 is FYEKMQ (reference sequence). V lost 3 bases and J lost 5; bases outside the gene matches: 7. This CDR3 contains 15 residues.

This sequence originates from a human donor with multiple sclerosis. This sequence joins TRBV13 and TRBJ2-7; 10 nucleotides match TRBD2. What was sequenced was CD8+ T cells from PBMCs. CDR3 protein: CASSFLAGVGHEQYF. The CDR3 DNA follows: TGTGCCAGCAGCTTTCTAGCGGGAGTGGGCCACGAGCAGTACTTC.